One and the same sample provided the 24 T cell receptor beta chains below, sequenced in a study of esophageal squamous cell carcinoma under preoperative chemotherapy. The time point denotes: before preoperative PTX-NDP chemotherapy. TCRdb used MiXCR to reprocess the PCR reads, holding one entry per CDR3 protein. This table has over 14,000 distinct CDR3 sequences, roughly 60% appearing once. This sample was gathered from a patient given preoperative chemotherapy. These receptors came from a human donor with esophageal squamous cell carcinoma. The donor label of this sample is uncertain.

The chain is built from TRBV6-1 and TRBJ2-1; TRBD1 or TRBD2 may be the D gene (6 bases each). The DNA end favors TRBJ2-5, so the J call may be wrong. CDR3 length: 14 amino acids. CDR1 is MNHNS and CDR2 is SASEGT in the germline V gene. CDR3 loop: CASRGGRDLDTQYF. The CDR3 bases are TGTGCCAGCCGAGGGGGGCGCGATCTAGATACCCAGTACTTC.

This clonotype has a count of ten or more. The chain combines TRBV6-4 with TRBJ2-1, with a weak D call TRBD2 (5 bases). The end of the DNA fits TRBJ2-7 better, so the J call may be wrong. Germline V gene lookup returns CDR1 MRHNA and CDR2 SNTAGT. CDR3 length: 13 amino acids. CDR3 nucleotides: TGTGCCAGCAGTTCTAGCTCCTACAATGAGCAGTACTTC. Amino acid sequence: CASSSSSYNEQYF.

Concerning this clonotype: In this CDR3 the conserved last residue, phenylalanine or tryptophan, is missing, so a read error is likely. The DNA is left out, because the CDR3 cannot be placed on it with certainty; the CDR3 is given as TCRdb lists it. The chain uses TRBV22-1 and TRBJ2-1. TRBV22-1 represents a pseudogene. The CDR3 is made up of 11 amino acids, end residues included. The CDR3 reads CPASALPSPAA.

In regard to this clonotype: The junction and the germline gene differ at one end; a read error may be behind it. The V gene is TRBV6-1, the J gene TRBJ2-5; tentatively, D is TRBD2 (5 bases). Germline CDR1 MNHNS, CDR2 SASEGT. The CDR3 runs 16 residues. The chain's CDR3 is CASSEIRSSGKKAQNF. The CDR3 region has the DNA TGTGCCAGCAGTGAAATCCGGTCTTCGGGGAAAAAGGCCCAGAATTTC.

About this clonotype itself: At one of its ends the junction is not consistent with the germline gene, which may arise from a read error. The chain employs TRBV10-1 and TRBJ2-3; 7 nucleotides line up with TRBD1. The CDR3 runs 15 residues. Per the germline V gene, CDR1 is WNHNN and CDR2 is SYGVQD (reference sequence). CDR3: CARGPRGSGTETQYF. DNA for the CDR3: TGCGCCAGGGGACCCAGGGGGAGTGGTACAGAGACGCAGTATTTT.

As regards this clonotype: The junction departs from the called germline gene at one end, perhaps through a read error. The rearrangement uses TRBV6-1 and TRBJ2-3; 8 positions match TRBD2. The CDR3 contains 18 residues. Looked up from germline, CDR1 is MNHNS and CDR2 is SASEGT. CDR3 sequence (DNA): TGTGCCAGCAGTGAAGCGGGCGGGGGGAGCGGGGACCCAGAGACGCAGTATTTT. It encodes CASSEAGGGSGDPETQYF.

The chain has TRBV25-1 and TRBJ2-1; 14 bases align to TRBD2. V shed 5 bases and J 0 bases; nucleotides not matched to a gene: 9. CDR1 is MGHDK and CDR2 is SYGVNS in the germline V gene. The CDR3 runs 19 residues. The CDR3 sequence: CASSPRGLAGVSSYNEQFF. CDR3 DNA: TGTGCCAGCAGTCCCCGGGGACTAGCGGGAGTCAGCTCCTACAATGAGCAGTTCTTC.

The chain uses TRBV7-9 and TRBJ2-1, with D perhaps TRBD2 (5 bases). The V gene's germline CDR1 is SEHNR and CDR2 FQNEAQ (reference sequence). Trimming took 1 base from V and 13 from J, leaving 17 bases between them. This CDR3 is built from 14 residues. The CDR3 sequence: CASSLGGLQETQFF. CDR3 nucleotide sequence: TGTGCCAGCAGCTTAGGAGGGCTCCAAGAGACCCAGTTCTTC. Full variable domain (outside the CDR3, taken from reference TRBV7-9 and TRBJ2-1): DTGVSQNPRHKITKRGQNVTFRCDPISEHNRLYWYRQTLGQGPEFLTYFQNEAQLEKSRLLSDRFSAERPKGSFSTLEIQRTEQGDSAMYLCASSLGGLQETQFFGPGTRLTVL.

This clonotype turned up a few times. V usage is TRBV7-2 and J usage is TRBJ2-5; D remains unclear. The ends were cut back, 1 base at V and 5 bases at J, with 14 bases in the middle. The CDR3 totals 15 residues. CDR1 and CDR2 from the germline V gene are SGHTA and FQGNSA. The CDR3 sequence is CASSLVARFGETQYF. CDR3 nucleotide sequence: TGTGCCAGCAGCTTAGTGGCACGGTTTGGGGAGACCCAGTACTTC.

The chain joins TRBV11-2 to TRBJ2-1; 8 bases fit TRBD2. Losses at the gene ends were 5 bases for V and 14 bases for J; bases not matched to a gene: 5. The CDR3 length is 11 residues. Germline CDR1 is SGHAT and CDR2 is FQNNGV. CDR3 loop: CASSNSGTEFF. DNA for the CDR3: TGTGCCAGCAGCAATAGCGGGACGGAGTTCTTC. Looking up the rest from reference TRBV11-2 and TRBJ2-1 gives the full variable domain: EAGVAQSPRYKIIEKRQSVAFWCNPISGHATLYWYQQILGQGPKLLIQFQNNGVVDDSQLPKDRFSAERLKGVDSTLKIQPAKLEDSAVYLCASSNSGTEFFGPGTRLTVL.

About this clonotype: An end of the junction does not agree with germline; a read error may underlie this. This chain connects TRBV6-1 to TRBJ2-3; D might be TRBD2 (5 bases). The DNA end favors TRBJ2-7, so the J call may be wrong. Looked up from germline, CDR1 is MNHNS and CDR2 is SASEGT. This CDR3 spans 14 amino acids. The CDR3 loop reads CGSASVGDKDTQYF. The CDR3 coding sequence is TGTGGCAGCGCGAGCGTGGGAGACAAAGATACGCAGTACTTC.

The CDR3 bases are TGTGCCAGCAGAACAGGGGCCACTAATGAGCAGTACTTC. It specifies CASRTGATNEQYF. The V call is TRBV27, the J call TRBJ2-5, with TRBD1 matching over 7 bases. CDR3 size: 13 residues. V was clipped by 6 bases and J by 11 bases; unmatched bases: 12. Germline-derived CDR1 and CDR2 are MNHEY and SMNVEV (reference sequence).

Regarding this clonotype: The germline gene is not matched at one end of the junction; a read error may be the cause. This chain links TRBV6-1 with TRBJ2-3; D possibly corresponds to TRBD2 (6 bases). There are 15 residues in the CDR3. Germline CDR1 is MNHNS and CDR2 is SASEGT. The CDR3 DNA reads as TGTGCCAGGAGTGACTGCGGGACGAGCCAAGATACGCAGTACTTT. It translates to CARSDCGTSQDTQYF.

Turning to this clonotype: Sequence at one end of the junction differs from germline and may be a read error. This sequence joins TRBV6-1 and TRBJ2-3, with D perhaps being TRBD1 or TRBD2 (5 bases each). Germline V gene lookup returns CDR1 MNHNS and CDR2 SASEGT. The CDR3 spans 16 residues. CDR3: CASGEGGQGATDTQYF. In nucleotides, the CDR3 is TGTGCCAGCGGGGAAGGTGGGCAGGGAGCCACAGATACGCAGTATTTC.

This clonotype was seen many times. This chain joins TRBV6-4 and TRBJ2-2; 10 bases map to TRBD2. The V segment lost 7 bases and the J segment 3 bases; nucleotides outside the gene matches: 2. This CDR3 comprises 14 residues. Germline V gives CDR1 MRHNA, CDR2 SNTAGT. The CDR3 sequence: CASKLAGDTGELFF. CDR3 sequence (DNA): TGTGCCAGCAAGCTAGCGGGAGACACCGGGGAGCTGTTTTTT.

The rearrangement joins TRBV6-1 to TRBJ2-5; D is possibly TRBD1 (6 bases). The closer fit of TRBJ2-7 to the DNA end suggests the J call may be wrong. This CDR3 is built from 15 residues. In germline, CDR1 is MNHNS, CDR2 SASEGT. Here the CDR3 reads CASSEPGHIPYEQYF. The CDR3 nucleotides read TGTGCCAGCAGTGAGCCGGGACACATCCCCTACGAGCAGTACTTC.

As concerns this clonotype: The junction differs from germline at one of its ends, possibly a read error. V is TRBV6-1 and J is TRBJ2-4; weak D call: TRBD2 (6 bases). The germline gives CDR1 MNHNS, CDR2 SASEGT. The CDR3 runs to 19 residues. The CDR3 sequence: CASSEAAGKGVRAQNTQYF. CDR3 sequence (DNA): TGTGCCAGCAGTGAAGCTGCGGGGAAAGGGGTTCGAGCCCAAAACACTCAGTACTTC.

The rearrangement joins TRBV6-2 or TRBV6-3 to TRBJ2-1; D possibly matches TRBD1 or TRBD2 (6 bases each). The DNA end is more similar to TRBJ2-5, so the J call may be wrong. Germline CDR1 MNHEY, CDR2 SVGEGT. The length of the CDR3 is 16 residues. CDR3 amino acids: CASRLAGDSRLGTQYF. The CDR3 region has the DNA TGTGCCAGCAGACTCGCAGGGGACTCACGTCTAGGGACCCAGTACTTC.

The gene calls are TRBV6-1 and TRBJ2-1; D is unclear. The J call is uncertain, as TRBJ2-5 better fits the DNA end. This CDR3 comprises 9 residues. Germline CDR1 is MNHNS and CDR2 is SASEGT. The CDR3 spells CASTKTQYF. In nucleotides, the CDR3 is TGTGCCAGTACGAAGACCCAGTACTTC.

This clonotype showed up many times. J is TRBJ2-1 and V is TRBV12-3 or TRBV12-4; possibly TRBD1 for D (6 bases). Matching the DNA end better, TRBJ2-4 makes the J call doubtful. The CDR3 covers 13 residues. CDR3 coding DNA: TGTGCCAGCAGTTCCGGGACACAAAACATTCAGTACTTC. This encodes CASSSGTQNIQYF.

The V and J genes are TRBV6-1 and TRBJ2-4; TRBD1 matches at 9 bases. The germline V gene has CDR1 MNHNS and CDR2 SASEGT. Germline trimming cut 6 bases from V and 13 bases from J; bases unmatched to any gene: 19. This CDR3 has 16 amino acids. This chain's CDR3 is CASSEWGQGAKDTQYF. CDR3 nucleotides: TGTGCCAGCAGCGAATGGGGACAGGGAGCCAAAGACACGCAGTACTTC.

In this sample, this clonotype turned up many times. The genes are TRBV6-1 and TRBJ2-2; 10 bases match TRBD1. The V gene end was trimmed by 5 bases and the J gene end by 1 base; junction bases not matched to a gene: 10. This CDR3 has 18 amino acids. CDR1 and CDR2 (germline): MNHNS, SASEGT. CDR3 in amino acids: CASSTGDRGSLNTGELFF. Here the CDR3 DNA reads TGTGCCAGCAGTACGGGGGACAGGGGAAGTTTGAACACCGGGGAGCTGTTTTTT.

Turning to this clonotype: The junction departs from germline at one end; a sequencing error may be responsible. The V and J genes are TRBV7-2 and TRBJ2-4; 7 bases are a match to TRBD2. The CDR3 is made up of 13 amino acids. The germline gives CDR1 SGHTA, CDR2 FQGNSA. This CDR3 is CARGLGGEDIQYF. CDR3 DNA sequence: TGTGCCAGGGGCTTGGGAGGGGAAGACATTCAGTATTTC.

A few counts support this clonotype. The chain carries TRBV7-2 and TRBJ2-1, with 10 bases matching TRBD2. The CDR3 loop spans 14 amino acids. J lost 13 bases, V lost 4 bases, and 10 bases had no gene match. From germline, CDR1 is SGHTA and CDR2 FQGNSA. CDR3 in amino acids: CASSSSGSRETQFF. CDR3 bases: TGTGCCAGCAGCTCTAGCGGGAGCAGAGAGACCCAGTTCTTC.